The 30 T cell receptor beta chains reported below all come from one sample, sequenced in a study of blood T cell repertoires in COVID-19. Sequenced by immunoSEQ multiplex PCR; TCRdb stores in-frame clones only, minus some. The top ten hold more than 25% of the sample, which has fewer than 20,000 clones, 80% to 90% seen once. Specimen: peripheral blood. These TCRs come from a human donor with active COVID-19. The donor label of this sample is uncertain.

CDR3: CASSLGHGNTEAFF. CDR3 nucleotide sequence: TGTGCCAGTAGCCTGGGACACGGAAACACTGAAGCTTTCTTT. The chain recombines TRBV19 with TRBJ1-1; D possibly corresponds to TRBD1 (6 bases). Germline V gene data show CDR1 as LNHDA and CDR2 as SQIVND (reference sequence). Between the trimmed V and J ends, which lost 6 bases and 2 bases, there was a span of 13 bases. The CDR3 is 14 amino acids.

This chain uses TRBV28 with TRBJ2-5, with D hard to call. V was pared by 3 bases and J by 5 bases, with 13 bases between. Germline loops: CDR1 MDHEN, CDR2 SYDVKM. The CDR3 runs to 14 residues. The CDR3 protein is CASSFVSPFETQYF. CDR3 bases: TGTGCCAGCAGTTTCGTCAGTCCGTTCGAGACCCAGTACTTC. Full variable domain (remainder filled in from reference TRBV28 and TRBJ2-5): DVKVTQSSRYLVKRTGEKVFLECVQDMDHENMFWYRQDPGLGLRLIYFSYDVKMKEKGDIPEGYSVSREKKERFSLILESASTNQTSMYLCASSFVSPFETQYFGPGTRLLVL.

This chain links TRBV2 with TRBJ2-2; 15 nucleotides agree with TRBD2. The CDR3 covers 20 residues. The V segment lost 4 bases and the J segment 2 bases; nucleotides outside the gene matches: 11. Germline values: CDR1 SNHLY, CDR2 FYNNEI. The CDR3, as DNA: TGTGCCAGCAGTGCCCCCGGACTAGCGGGGGGGTCTATAAACACCGGGGAGCTGTTTTTT. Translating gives CASSAPGLAGGSINTGELFF. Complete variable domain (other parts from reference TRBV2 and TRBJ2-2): EPEVTQTPSHQVTQMGQEVILRCVPISNHLYFYWYRQILGQKVEFLVSFYNNEISEKSEIFDDQFSVERPDGSNFTLKIRSTKLEDSAMYFCASSAPGLAGGSINTGELFFGEGSRLTVL.

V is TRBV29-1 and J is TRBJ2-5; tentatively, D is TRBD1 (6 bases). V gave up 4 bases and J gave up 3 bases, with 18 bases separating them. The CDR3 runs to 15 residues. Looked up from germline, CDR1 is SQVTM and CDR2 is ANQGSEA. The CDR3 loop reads CSVAGDTGPKETQYF. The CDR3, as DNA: TGCAGCGTTGCTGGGGACACCGGGCCGAAAGAGACCCAGTACTTC. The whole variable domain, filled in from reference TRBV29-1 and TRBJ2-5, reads SAVISQKPSRDICQRGTSLTIQCQVDSQVTMMFWYRQQPGQSLTLIATANQGSEATYESGFVIDKFPISRPNLTFSTLTVSNMSPEDSSIYLCSVAGDTGPKETQYFGPGTRLLVL.

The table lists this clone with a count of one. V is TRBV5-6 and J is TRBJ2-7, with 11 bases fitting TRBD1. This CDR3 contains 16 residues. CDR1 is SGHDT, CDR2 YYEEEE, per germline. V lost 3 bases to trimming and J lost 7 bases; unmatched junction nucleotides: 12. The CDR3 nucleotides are TGTGCCAGCAGCTCCCTACGGACAGGGGGCGTAGAAGAGCAGTACTTC. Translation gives CASSSLRTGGVEEQYF.

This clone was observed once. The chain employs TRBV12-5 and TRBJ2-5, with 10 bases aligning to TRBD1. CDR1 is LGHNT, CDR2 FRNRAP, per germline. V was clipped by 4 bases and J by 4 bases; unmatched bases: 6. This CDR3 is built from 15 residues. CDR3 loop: CASGYDRGRSETQYF. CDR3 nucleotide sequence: TGTGCTAGTGGTTATGACAGGGGGCGATCAGAGACCCAGTACTTC.

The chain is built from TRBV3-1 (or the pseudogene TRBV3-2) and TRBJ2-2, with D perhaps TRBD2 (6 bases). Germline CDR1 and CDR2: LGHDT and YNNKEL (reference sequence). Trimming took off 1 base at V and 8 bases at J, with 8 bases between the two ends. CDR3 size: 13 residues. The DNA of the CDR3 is TGTGCCAGCAGCCAAGGCGGGGTGGGGGAGCTGTTTTTT. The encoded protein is CASSQGGVGELFF.

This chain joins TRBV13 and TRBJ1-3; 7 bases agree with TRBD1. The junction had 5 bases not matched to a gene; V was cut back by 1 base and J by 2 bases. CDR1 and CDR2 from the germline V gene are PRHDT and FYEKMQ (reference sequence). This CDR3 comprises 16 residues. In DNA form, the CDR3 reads TGTGCCAGCAGCTTAGCTACAGGGGCCGCTGGAAACACCATATATTTT. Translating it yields CASSLATGAAGNTIYF.

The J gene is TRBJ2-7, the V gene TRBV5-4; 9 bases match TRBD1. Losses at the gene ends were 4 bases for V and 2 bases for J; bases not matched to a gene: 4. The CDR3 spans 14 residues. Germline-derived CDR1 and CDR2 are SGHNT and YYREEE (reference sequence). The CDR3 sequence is CASSPGQGAYEQYF. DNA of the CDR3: TGTGCCAGCAGCCCGGGACAGGGCGCCTACGAGCAGTACTTC.

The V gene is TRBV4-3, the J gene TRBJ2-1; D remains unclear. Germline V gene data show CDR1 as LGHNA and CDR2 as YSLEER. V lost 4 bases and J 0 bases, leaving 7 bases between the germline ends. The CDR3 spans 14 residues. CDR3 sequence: CASSRLSSYNEQFF. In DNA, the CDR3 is TGCGCCAGCAGCCGGTTGAGCTCCTACAATGAGCAGTTCTTC.

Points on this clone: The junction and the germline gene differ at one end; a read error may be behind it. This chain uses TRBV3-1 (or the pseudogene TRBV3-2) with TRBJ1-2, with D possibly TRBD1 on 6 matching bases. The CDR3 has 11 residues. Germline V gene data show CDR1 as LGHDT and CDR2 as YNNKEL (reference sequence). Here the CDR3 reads CASSVRGTAFF. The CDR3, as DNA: TGTGCCAGCAGCGTAAGGGGGACGGCCTTCTTC.

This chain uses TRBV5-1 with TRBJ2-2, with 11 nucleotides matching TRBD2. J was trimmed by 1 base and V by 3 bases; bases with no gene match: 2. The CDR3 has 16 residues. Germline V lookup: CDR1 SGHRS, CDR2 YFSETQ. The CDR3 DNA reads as TGCGCCAGCAGCTCGACTAGCGGGGTGAACACCGGGGAGCTGTTTTTT. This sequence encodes CASSSTSGVNTGELFF.

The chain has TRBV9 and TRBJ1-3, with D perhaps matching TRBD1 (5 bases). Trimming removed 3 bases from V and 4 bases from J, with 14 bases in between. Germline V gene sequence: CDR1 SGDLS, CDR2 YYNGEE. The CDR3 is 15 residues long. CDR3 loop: CASSELQAEGNTIYF. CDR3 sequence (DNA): TGTGCCAGCAGCGAATTACAGGCGGAGGGAAACACCATATATTTT.

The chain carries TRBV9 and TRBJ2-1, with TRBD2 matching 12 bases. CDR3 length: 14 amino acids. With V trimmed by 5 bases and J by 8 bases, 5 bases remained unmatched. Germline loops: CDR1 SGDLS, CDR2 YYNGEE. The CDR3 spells CASSLAGGPDEQFF. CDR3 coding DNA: TGTGCCAGCAGTCTAGCGGGGGGGCCCGATGAGCAGTTCTTC.

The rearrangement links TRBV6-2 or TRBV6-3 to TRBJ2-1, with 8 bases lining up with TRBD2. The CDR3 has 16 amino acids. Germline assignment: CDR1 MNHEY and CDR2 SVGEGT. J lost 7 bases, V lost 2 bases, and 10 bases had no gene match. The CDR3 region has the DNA TGTGCCAGCAGTTACGGTCTGCGACTAGCGAGGAATGAGCAGTTCTTC. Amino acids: CASSYGLRLARNEQFF.

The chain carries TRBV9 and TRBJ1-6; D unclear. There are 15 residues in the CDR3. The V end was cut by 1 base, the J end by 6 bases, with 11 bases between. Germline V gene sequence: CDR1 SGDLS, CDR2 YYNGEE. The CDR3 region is CASSVRSGSNSPLHF. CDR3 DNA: TGTGCCAGCAGCGTAAGGTCGGGGTCTAATTCACCCCTCCACTTT.

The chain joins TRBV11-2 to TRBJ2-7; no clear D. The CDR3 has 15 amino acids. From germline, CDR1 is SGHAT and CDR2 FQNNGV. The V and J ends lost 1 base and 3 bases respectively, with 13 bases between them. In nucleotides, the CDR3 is TGTGCCAGCAGCTTAGCCCCGGTCCTCAACTACGAGCAGTACTTC. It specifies CASSLAPVLNYEQYF.

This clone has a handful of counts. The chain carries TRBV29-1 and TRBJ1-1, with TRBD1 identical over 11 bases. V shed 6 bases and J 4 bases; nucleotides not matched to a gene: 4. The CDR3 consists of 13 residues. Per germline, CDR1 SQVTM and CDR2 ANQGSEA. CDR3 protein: CSVGTGGSTEAFF. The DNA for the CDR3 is TGCAGCGTGGGGACAGGGGGGAGCACTGAAGCTTTCTTT.

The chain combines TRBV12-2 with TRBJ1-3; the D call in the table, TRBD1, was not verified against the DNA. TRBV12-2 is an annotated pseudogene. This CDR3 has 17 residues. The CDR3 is CASRLAATGQLGNTIYF. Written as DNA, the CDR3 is TGTGCAAGTCGCTTAGCCGCCACGGGACAGCTTGGAAACACCATATATTTT.

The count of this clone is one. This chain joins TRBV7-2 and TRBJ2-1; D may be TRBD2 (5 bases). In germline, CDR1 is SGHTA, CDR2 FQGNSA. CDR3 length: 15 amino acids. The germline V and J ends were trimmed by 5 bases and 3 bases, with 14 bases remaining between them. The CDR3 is CASSLSGRSYNEQFF. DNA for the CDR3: TGTGCCAGCAGCCTAAGCGGACGAAGCTACAATGAGCAGTTCTTC.

CDR3 nucleotide sequence: TGTGCCAGCAGTGAAGCTTTAAGCCCATCTGGGGCCAACGTCCTGACTTTC. This translates into CASSEALSPSGANVLTF. The gene calls are TRBV6-1 and TRBJ2-6; no firm D call. The CDR3 consists of 17 residues. Trimming stripped 0 bases from V and 1 base from J, with 10 bases between. CDR1 is MNHNS, CDR2 SASEGT, per germline.

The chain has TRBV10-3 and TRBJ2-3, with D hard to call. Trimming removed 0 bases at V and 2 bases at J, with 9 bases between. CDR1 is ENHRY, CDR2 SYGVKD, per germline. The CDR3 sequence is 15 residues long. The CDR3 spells CAISESGGTTDTQYF. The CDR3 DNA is TGTGCCATCAGTGAGTCCGGCGGAACCACAGATACGCAGTATTTT.

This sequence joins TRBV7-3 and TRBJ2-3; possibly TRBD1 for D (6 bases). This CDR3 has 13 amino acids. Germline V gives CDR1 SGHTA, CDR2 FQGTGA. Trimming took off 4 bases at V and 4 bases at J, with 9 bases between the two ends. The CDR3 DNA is TGTGCCAGCAGCTCCAGGGGATCAGATACGCAGTATTTT. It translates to CASSSRGSDTQYF.

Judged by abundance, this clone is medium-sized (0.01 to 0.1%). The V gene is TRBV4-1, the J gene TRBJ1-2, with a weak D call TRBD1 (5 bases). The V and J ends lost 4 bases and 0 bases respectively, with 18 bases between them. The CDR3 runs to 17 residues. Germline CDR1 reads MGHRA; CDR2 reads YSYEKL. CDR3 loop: CASSRQPGSPANYGYTF. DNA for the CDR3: TGCGCCAGCAGCCGACAACCAGGGTCTCCCGCTAACTATGGCTACACCTTC.

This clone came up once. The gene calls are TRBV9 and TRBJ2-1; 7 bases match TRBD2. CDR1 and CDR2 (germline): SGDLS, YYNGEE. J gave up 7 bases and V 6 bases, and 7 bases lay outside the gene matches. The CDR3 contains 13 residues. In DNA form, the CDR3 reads TGTGCCAGCAATGTGGGAGGGGAAAATGAGCAGTTCTTC. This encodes CASNVGGENEQFF.

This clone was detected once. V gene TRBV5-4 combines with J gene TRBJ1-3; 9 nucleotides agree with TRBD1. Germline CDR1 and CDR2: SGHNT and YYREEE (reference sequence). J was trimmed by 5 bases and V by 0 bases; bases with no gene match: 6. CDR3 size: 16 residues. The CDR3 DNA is TGTGCCAGCAGCTTGGGGAGGACAGGGGTGAGAAACACCATATATTTT. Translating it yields CASSLGRTGVRNTIYF.

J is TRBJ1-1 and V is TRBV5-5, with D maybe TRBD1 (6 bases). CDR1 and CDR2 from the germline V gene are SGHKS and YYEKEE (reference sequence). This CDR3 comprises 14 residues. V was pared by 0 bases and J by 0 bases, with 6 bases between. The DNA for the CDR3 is TGTGCCAGCAGCTTGGGGGACATGAACACTGAAGCTTTCTTT. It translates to CASSLGDMNTEAFF.

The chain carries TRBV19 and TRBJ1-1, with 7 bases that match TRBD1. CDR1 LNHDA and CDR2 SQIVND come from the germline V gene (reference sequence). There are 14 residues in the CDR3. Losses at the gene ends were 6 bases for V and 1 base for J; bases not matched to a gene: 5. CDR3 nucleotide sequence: TGTGCCAGTAGACCCGGGACAGCGAACACTGAAGCTTTCTTT. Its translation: CASRPGTANTEAFF.

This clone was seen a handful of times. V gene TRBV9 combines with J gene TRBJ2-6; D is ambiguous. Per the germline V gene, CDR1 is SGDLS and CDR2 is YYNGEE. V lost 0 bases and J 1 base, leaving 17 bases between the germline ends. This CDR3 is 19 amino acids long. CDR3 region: CASSVDPEEKPSGANVLTF. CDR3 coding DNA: TGTGCCAGCAGCGTAGACCCAGAGGAGAAACCTTCTGGGGCCAACGTCCTGACTTTC.

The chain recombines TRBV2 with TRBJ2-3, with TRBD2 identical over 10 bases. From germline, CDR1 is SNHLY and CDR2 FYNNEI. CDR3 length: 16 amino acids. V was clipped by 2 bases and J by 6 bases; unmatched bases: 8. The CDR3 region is CASSEQSGGVADTQYF. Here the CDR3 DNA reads TGTGCCAGCAGTGAACAAAGCGGGGGGGTCGCGGATACGCAGTATTTT. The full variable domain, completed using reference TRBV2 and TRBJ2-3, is EPEVTQTPSHQVTQMGQEVILRCVPISNHLYFYWYRQILGQKVEFLVSFYNNEISEKSEIFDDQFSVERPDGSNFTLKIRSTKLEDSAMYFCASSEQSGGVADTQYFGPGTRLTVL.